This is a list of T cell receptor beta chains from one sample in a study of shared clonotypes between healthy human individuals. Generated by immunoSEQ multiplex PCR, the TCRdb table keeps only in-frame clones and is missing some. The data hold about 2 million clones, with roughly 94% observed a single time. The specimen sequenced was naive CD4+ T cells sorted from blood. These receptors were obtained from a man younger than 30 in good health. Both conserved end residues are part of each CDR3. A D gene is named only where the DNA matches it firmly. Some rows have no size entry. The others give once, few or many, or a class for an expanded clone.

size	J	D	V	DNA	CDR3
-	TRBJ2-7	TRBD2	TRBV5-1	TGCGCCAGCAGCTGGAGGACTAGCGGCTACGAGCAGTACTTC	CASSWRTSGYEQYF
-	TRBJ1-2	TRBD1	TRBV6-4	TGTGCCAGCAAGAGTCGAGAAGGGGGCGCACAGGGCTACACCTTC	CASKSREGGAQGYTF
-	TRBJ2-1	-	TRBV5-1	TGCGCCAGCGCATCTGATCCGGGGGGCGGGTACAATGAGCAGTTCTTC	CASASDPGGGYNEQFF
-	TRBJ1-2	TRBD1	TRBV27	TGTGCCAGCAGAAGGGACAGGTCTAACTATGGCTACACCTTC	CASRRDRSNYGYTF
-	TRBJ2-7	-	TRBV7-2	TGTGCCAGCATCCCGATGGGCGTTGCGACTCCCTACGAGCAGTACTTC	CASIPMGVATPYEQYF
-	TRBJ1-2	-	TRBV30	TGTGCCTGGAGTGTAGGGAACGGCTACACCTTC	CAWSVGNGYTF
-	TRBJ2-2	TRBD1	TRBV5-1	TGCGCCAGCAGCTTGTATGGGCTGACAGGGAGTGCGAACACCGGGGAGCTGTTTTTT	CASSLYGLTGSANTGELFF
-	TRBJ2-1	-	TRBV4-1	TGCGCCAGCAGCCCATTCTGGTTGTCGAGCAATGAGCAGTTCTTC	CASSPFWLSSNEQFF
-	TRBJ2-5	TRBD1	TRBV30	TGTGCCTGGAGTCGTACAGGGGAACACGGAGGGACCCAGTACTTC	CAWSRTGEHGGTQYF
-	TRBJ2-7	-	TRBV6-4	TGTGCCACTCAGGAGCCTTCGAACTCCTACGAGCAGTACTTC	CATQEPSNSYEQYF
-	TRBJ1-5	-	TRBV28	TGTGCCAGCACGTATCACAGGGATAATCAGCCCCAGCATTTT	CASTYHRDNQPQHF
-	TRBJ2-2	TRBD2	TRBV5-1	TGCGCCAGCAGCGGAGGACTAGGTGGCACCGGGGAGCTGTTTTTT	CASSGGLGGTGELFF
-	TRBJ2-7	-	TRBV5-4	TGTGCCAGCAGCCTCGGGGGCGGGAGCCTCTACGAGCAGTACTTC	CASSLGGGSLYEQYF
once	TRBJ2-6	TRBD1	TRBV9	TGTGCCAGCAGCACCCGGACAGGGGGAGCTGGGGCCAACGTCCTGACTTTC	CASSTRTGGAGANVLTF
once	TRBJ2-5	-	TRBV20-1	TGCAGTGCTAGAGTAGGGGAGACCCAGTACTTC	CSARVGETQYF
-	TRBJ2-1	-	TRBV13	TGTGCCAGCAGCGCGAGGACGGTGGTATACAATGAGCAGTTCTTC	CASSARTVVYNEQFF
-	TRBJ1-6	-	TRBV19	TGTGCCAGTAGTATGGCTCAGGGCCAGTCACCCCTCCACTTT	CASSMAQGQSPLHF
-	TRBJ1-2	TRBD1	TRBV18	TGTGCCAGCTCACCGGGACAGGGGACCTATGGCTACACCTTC	CASSPGQGTYGYTF
-	TRBJ2-6	-	TRBV9	TGTGCCAGCAGCGCGACACGGAGCTCTGGGGCCAACGTCCTGACTTTC	CASSATRSSGANVLTF
-	TRBJ1-4	-	TRBV5-6	TGTGCCAGCAGCTTGGATAAGGGGTTCGGCGAAAAACTGTTTTTT	CASSLDKGFGEKLFF
-	TRBJ2-7	-	TRBV6-5	TGTGCCAGCAGTTACTCGACTGGCTACGAGCAGTACTTC	CASSYSTGYEQYF
-	TRBJ2-7	-	TRBV7-9	TGTGCCAGCAGCTCCTGGGTTGGGGTTGAGCAGTACTTC	CASSSWVGVEQYF
once	TRBJ2-3	-	TRBV11-3	TGTGCCAGCAGCACAGGGTGGGGTGGAGATACGCAGTATTTT	CASSTGWGGDTQYF
-	TRBJ2-7	-	TRBV5-1	TGCGCCAGCAGCTTGGGGTCAGGGTCCCACGAGCAGTACTTC	CASSLGSGSHEQYF
-	TRBJ2-7	-	TRBV5-8	TGTGCCAGCCGCATACCGGGATTTACCTCCTACGAGCAGTACTTC	CASRIPGFTSYEQYF
-	TRBJ2-7	TRBD1	TRBV25-1	TGTGCCAGCAGACAGGGGGCGTCCGAGCAGTACTTC	CASRQGASEQYF
-	TRBJ2-3	-	TRBV5-4	TGTGCCAGCAGCCCATCCTTGGGCGGAACTAGCACAGATACGCAGTATTTT	CASSPSLGGTSTDTQYF
-	TRBJ1-4	-	TRBV19	TGTGCCAGTAGTCTGTGGGCAACTAATGAAAAACTGTTTTTT	CASSLWATNEKLFF
-	TRBJ1-1	-	TRBV9	TGTGCCAGCAGCGTGCGGGGGGACACTGAAGCTTTCTTT	CASSVRGDTEAFF
-	TRBJ1-4	-	TRBV6-1	TGTGCCGGGAGGACACCCCAGGAGGAAAAACTGTTTTTT	CAGRTPQEEKLFF
few	TRBJ2-5	TRBD2	TRBV5-1	TGCGCCAGCGGAAGACTAGCGGGGATCCAAGAGACCCAGTACTTC	CASGRLAGIQETQYF
-	TRBJ2-2	-	TRBV19	TGTGCCAGCGGCCGGGGAGAGAACACCGGGGAGCTGTTTTTT	CASGRGENTGELFF
-	TRBJ1-2	TRBD1	TRBV6-5	TGTGCCAGCAGTTACTCGTCACAGGGGCCCGGCTACACCTTC	CASSYSSQGPGYTF
-	TRBJ2-3	TRBD1	TRBV9	TGTGCCAGCAGCGTAGTGATTGACAGGGACCGCACAGATACGCAGTATTTT	CASSVVIDRDRTDTQYF
-	TRBJ2-2	-	TRBV6-6	TGTGCCAGCACGATTGAAAGTACCGGGGAGCTGTTTTTT	CASTIESTGELFF
-	TRBJ2-5	-	TRBV6-5	TGTGCCAGCAGTTACGGTGTCAGGGAAGAGACCCAGTACTTC	CASSYGVREETQYF
-	TRBJ1-4	TRBD1	TRBV6-5	TGTGCCAGCAGTAGACAGGGTTTTCGTGAAAAACTGTTTTTT	CASSRQGFREKLFF
-	TRBJ2-3	-	TRBV2	TGTGCCAGCAGTTACGGGGATACGCAGTATTTT	CASSYGDTQYF
-	TRBJ1-1	TRBD1	TRBV30	TGTGCCTGGAGTGTAGCCCGATCTAACAGGGGGAACACTGAAGCTTTCTTT	CAWSVARSNRGNTEAFF
-	TRBJ2-3	TRBD1	TRBV6-1	TGTGCCAGCAGTCCCGGACAGGGTTTTTCAGATACGCAGTATTTT	CASSPGQGFSDTQYF
once	TRBJ1-3	-	TRBV28	TGTGCCAGCAGCCAGGTCTCTGGAAACACCATATATTTT	CASSQVSGNTIYF
-	TRBJ1-1	-	TRBV20-1	TGCAGTGCTCCTCACCTCACTGAAGCTTTCTTT	CSAPHLTEAFF
-	TRBJ1-5	-	TRBV28	TGTGCCAGCAGCCGTGGGGCAGGGGATAATCAGCCCCAGCATTTT	CASSRGAGDNQPQHF
-	TRBJ2-6	-	TRBV4-1	TGCGCCAGCAGCCAACCCGGGAGATCCTCTGGGGCCAACGTCCTGACTTTC	CASSQPGRSSGANVLTF
-	TRBJ1-6	TRBD1	TRBV4-1	TGCGCCAGCAGCCAAGTGGGACAGGGAACTTCACCCCTCCACTTT	CASSQVGQGTSPLHF
-	TRBJ2-3	TRBD1	TRBV5-1	TGCGCCAGCAGCTCGGAGCCTACCGGGACAGGGGCAGATACGCAGTATTTT	CASSSEPTGTGADTQYF
-	TRBJ2-7	-	TRBV12-5	TGTGCTAGTGGTTTGGATGTCTACGAGCAGTACTTC	CASGLDVYEQYF
-	TRBJ1-6	-	TRBV14	TGTGCCAGCAGCCTAGGACAGATAAATTCACCCCTCCACTTT	CASSLGQINSPLHF
-	TRBJ2-1	TRBD2	TRBV7-6	TGTGCCAGCAGCTTAACACTAGCGGGGGCCCACAATGAGCAGTTCTTC	CASSLTLAGAHNEQFF
-	TRBJ2-1	-	TRBV5-1	TGCGCCAGCAGCTTGCGAGCAAGCTCCTACAATGAGCAGTTCTTC	CASSLRASSYNEQFF
-	TRBJ1-6	-	TRBV27	TGTGCCAGCAGTTTAGGCTCCTATAATTCACCCCTCCACTTT	CASSLGSYNSPLHF
-	TRBJ1-5	-	TRBV11-2	TGTGCCAGCAGCTTAGGTTGGCTAGGGCAGCCCTATAGCAATCAGCCCCAGCATTTT	CASSLGWLGQPYSNQPQHF